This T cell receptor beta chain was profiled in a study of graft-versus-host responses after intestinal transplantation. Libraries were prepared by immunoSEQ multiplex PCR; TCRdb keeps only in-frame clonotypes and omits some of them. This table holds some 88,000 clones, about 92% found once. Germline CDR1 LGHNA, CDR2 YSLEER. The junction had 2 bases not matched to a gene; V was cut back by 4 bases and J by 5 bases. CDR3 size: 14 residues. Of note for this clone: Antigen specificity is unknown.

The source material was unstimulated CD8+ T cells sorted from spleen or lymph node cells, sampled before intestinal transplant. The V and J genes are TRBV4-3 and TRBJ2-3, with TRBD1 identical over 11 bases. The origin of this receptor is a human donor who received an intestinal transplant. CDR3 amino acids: CASSPGTGGDTQYF. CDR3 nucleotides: TGCGCCAGCAGCCCTGGGACAGGGGGAGATACGCAGTATTTT.